This is a list of T cell receptor beta chains from one sample in a study of shared clonotypes between healthy human individuals. TCRdb's table, derived via immunoSEQ multiplex PCR, lists solely in-frame clones and lacks some. The sample yields over a million clones, roughly 95% seen once. Sequencing was carried out using naive CD4+ T cells sorted from blood. The source of these receptors is a young man in good health. Each CDR3 is given with its conserved first and last residue. A D gene is named only where the DNA matches it firmly. Size tells how often a clone was seen (once, few, many) or the class of an expanded clone, and some rows leave it out.

d_gene,abundance,v_gene,j_gene,CDR3nt,CDR3aa
.,.,TRBV18,TRBJ2-5,TGTGCCAGCTCACCCGATGAAGAGACCCAGTACTTC,CASSPDEETQYF
.,.,TRBV7-9,TRBJ2-1,TGTGCCAGCAGCCACGGATTCAATGAGCAGTTCTTC,CASSHGFNEQFF
.,.,TRBV4-3,TRBJ1-2,TGCGCCAGCAGCCGTCAAATACAGGGTTTCGATGGCTACACCTTC,CASSRQIQGFDGYTF
.,.,TRBV18,TRBJ2-5,TGTGCCAGCTCTCCCACAGGGTGGGAGGAGACCCAGTACTTC,CASSPTGWEETQYF
.,.,TRBV6-1,TRBJ1-5,TGTGCCAGCACCAACTCTGGGTATCAGCCCCAGCATTTT,CASTNSGYQPQHF
TRBD2,.,TRBV27,TRBJ2-7,TGTGCCAGCAGTCCCTGGGGACTAACGAGCTCCTACGAGCAGTACTTC,CASSPWGLTSSYEQYF
.,.,TRBV7-2,TRBJ1-1,TGTGCCAGCAGCGCTCTAGGACACCACAACACTGAAGCTTTCTTT,CASSALGHHNTEAFF
TRBD2,.,TRBV6-5,TRBJ2-1,TGTGCCAGCGGGGGACTAGCGGGAGGCCTAAGGGAGTTCTTC,CASGGLAGGLREFF
.,.,TRBV28,TRBJ2-7,TGTGCCAGCAGTTTATCCGGGCTCGAGCAGTACTTC,CASSLSGLEQYF
TRBD1,once,TRBV2,TRBJ2-1,TGTGCCAGCAGTCGACGACAGGGACCTTTCAATGAGCAGTTCTTC,CASSRRQGPFNEQFF
.,.,TRBV7-8,TRBJ2-1,TGTGCCAGCAGCTCAGGGGGGGTCAATGAGCAGTTCTTC,CASSSGGVNEQFF
.,.,TRBV12-5,TRBJ2-7,TGTGCTAGTGAGGGGTCAGACTCCTACGAGCAGTACTTC,CASEGSDSYEQYF
.,.,TRBV18,TRBJ2-7,TGTGCCAGCTCACCACTAGGGAACGACGAGCAGTACTTC,CASSPLGNDEQYF
.,.,TRBV5-1,TRBJ2-3,TGCGCCAGCAGCCTCGACCGGGACCGCCGCCGGGAAACGCAGTATTTT,CASSLDRDRRRETQYF
TRBD1,.,TRBV4-1,TRBJ2-5,TGCGCCAGCAGCCAAGCACCCGGGACAGTTCAAGAGACCCAGTACTTC,CASSQAPGTVQETQYF
TRBD2,.,TRBV19,TRBJ2-1,TGTGCCAGTAGTATAGGTCCAGCGGGAGGGAGAAACAATGAGCAGTTCTTC,CASSIGPAGGRNNEQFF
TRBD2,once,TRBV7-9,TRBJ2-2,TGTGCCAGCAGCCCCTCAGCGGGAGGGCAAGCCGGGGAGCTGTTTTTT,CASSPSAGGQAGELFF
.,.,TRBV15,TRBJ2-7,TGTGCCACCAGCAGGGGCTGGGAAATTGACAGGAAATCCTACGAGCAGTACTTC,CATSRGWEIDRKSYEQYF
TRBD1,.,TRBV7-9,TRBJ2-5,TGTGCCAGCAGCTCGACAGGGGCTGAGACCCAGTACTTC,CASSSTGAETQYF
.,once,TRBV10-3,TRBJ1-3,TGTGCCATCAGTATCGCAGGGGCTGGAAACACCATATATTTT,CAISIAGAGNTIYF
TRBD1,.,TRBV2,TRBJ1-2,TGTGCCAGCAGGGCTGGGACAGGGGTATATGGCTACACCTTC,CASRAGTGVYGYTF
.,.,TRBV7-7,TRBJ2-3,TGTGCCAGCAGCTTAGGGGGTGGGGGCACAGATACGCAGTATTTT,CASSLGGGGTDTQYF
TRBD1,.,TRBV28,TRBJ1-2,TGTGCCACAGGGGGCGGGGATGGCTACACCTTC,CATGGGDGYTF
TRBD2,.,TRBV27,TRBJ2-1,TGTGCCAGCAGTTTATGGTTAGCGGGAGTTTATGGTGAGCAGTTCTTC,CASSLWLAGVYGEQFF
TRBD1,.,TRBV2,TRBJ2-5,TGTGCCAGCAGTACGGACAGGGTCAATCGTATAGAGACCCAGTACTTC,CASSTDRVNRIETQYF
.,once,TRBV9,TRBJ1-3,TGTGCCAGCAGCGTAGCTCCATCCGGAAACACCATATATTTT,CASSVAPSGNTIYF
.,.,TRBV5-4,TRBJ2-5,TGTGCCAGCAGCTTGAGAGGAGAGGAGACCCAGTACTTC,CASSLRGEETQYF
TRBD2,.,TRBV7-6,TRBJ2-5,TGTGCCAGCAGCTCGCTGGGACTAGCGGGAAGCGAGACCCAGTACTTC,CASSSLGLAGSETQYF
.,once,TRBV2,TRBJ2-3,TGTGCCAGCGGGGAGGAGGGGTTTGGCACAGATACGCAGTATTTT,CASGEEGFGTDTQYF
TRBD2,.,TRBV27,TRBJ2-1,TGTGCCAGCAGTTTGGGACTAGCGGGAGTTAGTGAGCAGTTCTTC,CASSLGLAGVSEQFF
TRBD2,.,TRBV5-4,TRBJ2-5,TGTGCCAGCACCGGACTAGCGGGGGCTCGGGAGACCCAGTACTTC,CASTGLAGARETQYF
TRBD1,.,TRBV12-5,TRBJ1-1,TGTGCTAGTGGTTTGATTTCGACAGGGAAGACTGAAGCTTTCTTT,CASGLISTGKTEAFF
TRBD2,.,TRBV2,TRBJ2-7,TGTGCCAGCGGGAGCGGGGATATCTCCTACGAGCAGTACTTC,CASGSGDISYEQYF
.,.,TRBV27,TRBJ1-2,TGTGCCAGCATTCACCGGGGACCTTCTGGCTACACCTTC,CASIHRGPSGYTF
TRBD1,.,TRBV29-1,TRBJ2-7,TGCAGCGTGTATGGACAGGGGCGCTCCTACGAGCAGTACTTC,CSVYGQGRSYEQYF
.,few,TRBV2,TRBJ2-7,TGTGCCAGCAGGGGGTATGGACAGAGCCACGAGCAGTACTTC,CASRGYGQSHEQYF
TRBD1,few,TRBV25-1,TRBJ1-4,TGTGCCAGCAGAAGAGGGGGCTCGAATGAAAAACTGTTTTTT,CASRRGGSNEKLFF
.,.,TRBV13,TRBJ2-7,TGTGCCAGCAGCTTAGGAGACGAGCAGTACTTC,CASSLGDEQYF
.,.,TRBV6-6,TRBJ2-2,TGTGCCAGCAGTACCCCCCCCTTCGGGGAGCTGTTTTTT,CASSTPPFGELFF
.,.,TRBV6-1,TRBJ1-4,TGTGCCAGCACGACAGTGGTAAATGAAAAACTGTTTTTT,CASTTVVNEKLFF
.,.,TRBV19,TRBJ2-1,TGTGCCAGTAGTTCCTCCGGCGACAATGAGCAGTTCTTC,CASSSSGDNEQFF
TRBD1,.,TRBV7-9,TRBJ2-1,TGTGCCAGCAGCTTGTGGACAGGCGGCAATGAGCAGTTCTTC,CASSLWTGGNEQFF
.,once,TRBV28,TRBJ1-1,TGTGCCAGCATCGACCCGAACACTGAAGCTTTCTTT,CASIDPNTEAFF